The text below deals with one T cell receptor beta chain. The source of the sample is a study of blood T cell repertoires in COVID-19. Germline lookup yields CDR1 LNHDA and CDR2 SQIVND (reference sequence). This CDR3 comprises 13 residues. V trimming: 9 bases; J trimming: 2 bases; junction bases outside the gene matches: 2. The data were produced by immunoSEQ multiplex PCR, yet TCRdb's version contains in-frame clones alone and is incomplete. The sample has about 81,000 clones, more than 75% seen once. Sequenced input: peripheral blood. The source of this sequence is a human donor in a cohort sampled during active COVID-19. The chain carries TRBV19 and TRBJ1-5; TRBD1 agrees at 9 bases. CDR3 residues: CASTGGRNQPQHF. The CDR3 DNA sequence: TGTGCCAGCACAGGGGGCCGCAATCAGCCCCAGCATTTT.